What follows are 16 T cell receptor beta chains derived from one specimen sequenced in a study of PD-1 blockade in classical Hodgkin lymphoma. Patients all relapsed after autologous stem cell transplantation, and there was variation in brentuximab vedotin exposure. The table came from immunoSEQ multiplex PCR; TCRdb's copy has only in-frame clones and leaves some out. The repertoire holds under 60,000 clones, with 73% as singletons. The material was peripheral blood mononuclear cells (PBMCs), obtained before the second cycle of nivolumab. These receptors all come from a human donor with classical Hodgkin lymphoma.

This chain connects TRBV7-9 to TRBJ2-2; 8 nucleotides align to TRBD1. The CDR3 spans 16 residues. Trimming removed 4 bases from V and 4 bases from J; junction bases left unmatched: 8. Germline CDR1 reads SEHNR; CDR2 reads FQNEAQ (reference sequence). CDR3 sequence reads: CASSSAQGAGTGELFF. In DNA, the CDR3 is TGTGCCAGCAGCTCCGCGCAGGGGGCGGGCACCGGGGAGCTGTTTTTT.

The chain uses TRBV14 and TRBJ2-6; D is unresolved. The CDR3 extends over 13 amino acids. The V end was cut by 4 bases, the J end by 3 bases, with 4 bases between. CDR1 and CDR2 (germline): SGHDN, FVKESK. CDR3 in DNA: TGTGCCAGCAGCCCGGTTGGGGCCAACGTCCTGACTTTC. This gives the protein CASSPVGANVLTF.

This clone was recorded only once. The chain is built from TRBV28 and TRBJ1-2, with a weak D call TRBD1 (5 bases). Germline lookup yields CDR1 MDHEN and CDR2 SYDVKM. The CDR3 consists of 15 residues. V was pared by 2 bases and J by 8 bases, with 18 bases between. CDR3 sequence reads: CASSLRPIGQSGYTF. CDR3 nucleotides: TGTGCCAGCAGTTTACGACCTATCGGACAATCAGGCTACACCTTC.

The V call is TRBV29-1, the J call TRBJ1-1, with a possible D match to TRBD1 (5 bases). V was clipped by 6 bases and J by 5 bases, with 13 bases between them. Per the germline V gene, CDR1 is SQVTM and CDR2 is ANQGSEA. This CDR3 has 12 residues. CDR3 nucleotide sequence: TGCAGCGTCTTGCCGCGGGGGACTGAAGCTTTCTTT. Its protein is CSVLPRGTEAFF.

This clone showed up just once. The chain has TRBV7-2 and TRBJ1-2; TRBD1 might be the D (6 bases). The CDR3 is 14 amino acids. Trimming removed 7 bases at V and 8 bases at J, with 20 bases between. Looked up from germline, CDR1 is SGHTA and CDR2 is FQGNSA. The CDR3 sequence: CASTPKVGTTGYTF. The CDR3 coding sequence is TGTGCCAGCACCCCGAAAGTCGGGACAACGGGCTACACCTTC.

About this clone: A read error may account for a junction end that differs from germline. J is TRBJ1-1 and V is TRBV18; 8 bases align to TRBD1. This CDR3 has 14 residues. The V gene's germline CDR1 is KGHSH and CDR2 LQKENI. The CDR3 region has the DNA TGTGCCAGCTCGTCCGAGACAGGGGCCACTGGAGCTTTCTTT. Encoded protein: CASSSETGATGAFF.

This chain joins TRBV15 and TRBJ1-2; no reliable D call. Germline values: CDR1 LNHNV, CDR2 YYDKDF (reference sequence). This CDR3 is 14 amino acids long. Trimming removed 1 base from V and 1 base from J, with 7 bases in between. CDR3 region: CATSRALGNYGYTF. The CDR3 DNA is TGTGCCACCAGCAGAGCTCTGGGTAACTATGGCTACACCTTC.

The gene calls are TRBV7-3 and TRBJ2-2, with 7 nucleotides matching TRBD2. The CDR3 contains 15 residues. Per germline, CDR1 SGHTA and CDR2 FQGTGA. J was trimmed by 3 bases and V by 2 bases; bases with no gene match: 3. CDR3 amino acids: CASSLGGSYTGELFF. CDR3 DNA: TGTGCCAGCAGCTTAGGCGGGAGTTACACCGGGGAGCTGTTTTTT.

The CDR3 nucleotides are TGTGCCAGCAGTTACCGGACTAGGAATGTTGCGGATGAGCAGTTCTTC. The encoded protein is CASSYRTRNVADEQFF. V gene TRBV6-5 combines with J gene TRBJ2-1; TRBD2 aligns across 7 bases. The V gene's germline CDR1 is MNHEY and CDR2 SVGAGI. V shed 2 bases and J 8 bases; nucleotides not matched to a gene: 12. The CDR3 totals 16 residues.

The DNA of the CDR3 is TGTGCCAGTAAGGACCGCCACTCTGGAAACACCATATATTTT. It specifies CASKDRHSGNTIYF. The chain is built from TRBV19 and TRBJ1-3; no reliable D call. With 7 bases removed from V and 0 bases from J, the gap between germline ends came to 10 bases. The CDR3 loop spans 14 amino acids. Germline V gives CDR1 LNHDA, CDR2 SQIVND (reference sequence).

The chain couples TRBV11-2 to TRBJ1-1; D may be TRBD1 (5 bases). The germline CDR1 and CDR2 sequences are SGHAT and FQNNGV. V shed 4 bases and J shed 4 bases, with 13 bases lying between them. The CDR3 spans 14 residues. The CDR3 sequence is CASSSPLQGTEAFF. CDR3 in DNA: TGTGCCAGCAGCTCCCCCCTTCAGGGCACTGAAGCTTTCTTT.

V is TRBV11-2 and J is TRBJ1-5; tentatively, D is TRBD1 (5 bases). This CDR3 comprises 15 residues. V gave up 4 bases and J gave up 3 bases, with 13 bases separating them. Germline V gene lookup returns CDR1 SGHAT and CDR2 FQNNGV. The CDR3 here is CASSWDGQANQPQHF. The CDR3 DNA reads as TGTGCCAGCAGCTGGGACGGCCAGGCCAATCAGCCCCAGCATTTT. Variable domain in full (rest from reference TRBV11-2 and TRBJ1-5): EAGVAQSPRYKIIEKRQSVAFWCNPISGHATLYWYQQILGQGPKLLIQFQNNGVVDDSQLPKDRFSAERLKGVDSTLKIQPAKLEDSAVYLCASSWDGQANQPQHFGDGTRLSIL.

The chain carries TRBV4-2 and TRBJ2-1; perhaps TRBD2 as D (6 bases). The germline V gene encodes CDR1 LGHNA and CDR2 YNFKEQ. V lost 3 bases, J lost 10 bases, and 16 bases lay in between. The CDR3 consists of 14 residues. CDR3 in DNA: TGTGCCAGCAGCCAGGCCGATGTGGGACTCGAGCAGTTCTTC. Protein product: CASSQADVGLEQFF.

The rearrangement links TRBV7-8 to TRBJ1-5; TRBD1 matches at 7 bases. Germline V gives CDR1 SGHVS, CDR2 FQNEAQ. J lost 4 bases, V lost 2 bases, and 8 bases had no gene match. The CDR3 runs 16 residues. The CDR3 loop is CASSLFGTELNQPQHF. In nucleotides, the CDR3 is TGTGCCAGCAGCTTATTTGGGACAGAGCTAAATCAGCCCCAGCATTTT.

The genes are TRBV18 and TRBJ1-1; D unresolved. This CDR3 is 13 amino acids long. Trimming removed 6 bases at V and 1 base at J, with 9 bases between. Germline assignment: CDR1 KGHSH and CDR2 LQKENI. CDR3 sequence: CASSPNGNTEAFF. The CDR3 nucleotides are TGTGCCAGCTCTCCCAACGGGAACACTGAAGCTTTCTTT.

This clone was observed a handful of times. The chain employs TRBV6-6 and TRBJ1-2; tentatively, D is TRBD1 (6 bases). The V gene's germline CDR1 is MNHNY and CDR2 SVGAGI (reference sequence). The CDR3 loop spans 15 amino acids. Trimming took 0 bases from V and 6 from J, leaving 14 bases between them. The CDR3 sequence is CASSYSQGSRDGYTF. CDR3 nucleotide sequence: TGTGCCAGCAGTTACTCGCAGGGGTCAAGAGATGGCTACACCTTC.